This TCR beta chain originates from a study of CD8+ T cells in alopecia areata listed by TCRdb under 2018. For context, the study as a whole: The treated patients, all with moderate-to-severe alopecia areata, were enrolled in an open-label pilot trial of oral tofacitinib given at 5 to 10 mg twice daily. Biopsies were taken from tofacitinib-treated patients at baseline and again at 4 and 24 weeks into treatment, and several of those patients also had a later scalp biopsy. In both human patients and the C3H/HeJ mouse model, the study applied high-throughput TCRbeta sequencing to look at T cell clonal expansion in alopecia areata. On the human side, TCRbeta sequencing was run on scalp tissue and on sorted CD4+ and CD8+ peripheral blood T cells from healthy controls and from alopecia areata patients with either patchy or totalis/universalis disease. Patients stayed on tofacitinib for 6 to 18 months and then had 6 months of follow-up off drug so that delayed response and recurrence could be assessed. Clonality in the scalp was compared among normal scalp (n=4), patchy alopecia areata scalp (n=8), and alopecia totalis/universalis scalp (n=8). RNA was extracted with the PAXgene miRNA kit for fixed scalp, the miRNeasy kit for PBMCs, and the RNeasy kit for mouse skin. Amplification of TCRbeta CDR3 regions was done by immunoSEQ multiplex PCR using 35 Vbeta forward primers and 13 Jbeta reverse primers.

The library was built by means of the immunoSEQ multiplex PCR assay. RNA was extracted from all samples and reverse transcribed into cDNA, which served as template for TCR sequencing. SuperScript III was used for first-strand cDNA synthesis, primed with a 2:1 mix of oligo-dT and random hexamers. Amplification bias was assessed with a synthetic immune receptor repertoire, and residual bias was removed computationally. Per the authors' processing: After raw reads were preprocessed to remove errors, the CDR3 was defined following IMGT conventions as running from the conserved cysteine to phenylalanine. To get clonality, Shannon entropy was normalized by log2 of the number of productive unique TCRs and the result was subtracted from 1. Whether each scalp clone was CD4 or CD8 was inferred by checking scalp TCRbeta sequences against the CD4 and CD8 repertoires from sorted blood. The table was pulled from immuneACCESS by TCRdb, which kept in-frame rearrangements only. Such tables lose some clones; where checked, under half of the loss comes from unresolved V genes, and the rest has no known cause. V, J and clone size were drawn from that table, and D and trimming were deduced from the DNA. Present in this sample are around 200,000 clones, roughly 65% of which were seen just once. The ten largest clones represent about 1.5% of the sample.

The full study reports these points: Compared with normal scalp, lesional scalp had higher clonality and more expanded CD8+ clones, particularly in alopecia totalis/universalis, a pattern that suggests antigenic drive. Shared TCR sequences between patients were less evident than in mice, which may be partly attributable to HLA diversity in the patient population. Unlike mouse skin, which is dominated by gammadelta T cells, normal human skin has resident alphabeta T cells that are also sequenced, and this complicates analysis of the scalp TCR repertoire.

The germline V gene sets CDR1 to SGHTA and CDR2 to FQGNSA. The V end loses 5 bases and the J end loses 6 bases, and a stretch of 22 bases separates them. From cysteine to phenylalanine, the CDR3 is 16 amino acids long. Of the read, only the CDR3 DNA is kept; its 48 bases are in frame from base 1. The time point label for this specimen denotes: baseline before oral tofacitinib. Peripheral blood and lesional scalp punch biopsies were obtained from patients with alopecia areata. PBMCs were separated by density centrifugation and stained for CD3, CD4 and CD8, after which CD4+ and CD8+ T cells were sorted on a FACSAria. On this clone itself: The antigen this receptor binds is unknown. No much larger clone is present one base from it, and per-base qualities are unavailable.

The TCR sequence derives from a human donor with alopecia areata. The chain links TRBV7-2 with TRBJ1-1; perhaps TRBD1 is the D gene, with 6 bases matching. The source was CD4+ T cells sorted from blood, collected at week 0. The CDR3 in this case is CASSRMVTGAPSEAFF. The bases are TGTGCCAGCAGCAGAATGGTGACAGGAGCCCCCTCTGAAGCTTTCTTT.